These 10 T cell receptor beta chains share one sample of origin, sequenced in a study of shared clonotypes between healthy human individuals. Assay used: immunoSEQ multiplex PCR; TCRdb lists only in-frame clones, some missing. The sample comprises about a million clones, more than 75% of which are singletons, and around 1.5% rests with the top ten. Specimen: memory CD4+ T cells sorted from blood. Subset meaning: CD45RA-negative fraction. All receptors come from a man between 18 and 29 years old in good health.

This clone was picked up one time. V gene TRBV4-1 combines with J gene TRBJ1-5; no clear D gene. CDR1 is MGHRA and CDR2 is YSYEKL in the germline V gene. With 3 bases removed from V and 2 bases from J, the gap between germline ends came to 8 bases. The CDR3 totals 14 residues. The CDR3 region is CASSQFLRNQPQHF. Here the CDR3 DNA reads TGCGCCAGCAGCCAGTTTTTGCGCAATCAGCCCCAGCATTTT.

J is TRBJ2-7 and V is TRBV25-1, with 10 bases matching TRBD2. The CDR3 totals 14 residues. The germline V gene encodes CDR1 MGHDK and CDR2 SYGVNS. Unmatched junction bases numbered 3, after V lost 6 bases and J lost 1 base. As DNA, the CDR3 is TGTGCCAGCAGGATTAGCGGGGGGTCCTACGAGCAGTACTTC. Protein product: CASRISGGSYEQYF.

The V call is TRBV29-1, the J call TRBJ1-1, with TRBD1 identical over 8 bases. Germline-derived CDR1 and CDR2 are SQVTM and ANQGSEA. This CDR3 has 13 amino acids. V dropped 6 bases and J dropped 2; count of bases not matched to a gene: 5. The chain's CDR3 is CSVADRGNTEAFF. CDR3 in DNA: TGCAGCGTAGCTGACAGGGGTAACACTGAAGCTTTCTTT.

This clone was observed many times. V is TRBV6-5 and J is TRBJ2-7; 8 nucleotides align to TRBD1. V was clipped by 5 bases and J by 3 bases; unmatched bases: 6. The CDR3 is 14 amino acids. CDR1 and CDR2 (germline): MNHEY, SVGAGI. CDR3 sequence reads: CASSRRTGGYEQYF. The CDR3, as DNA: TGTGCCAGCAGTCGGAGAACAGGGGGCTACGAGCAGTACTTC.

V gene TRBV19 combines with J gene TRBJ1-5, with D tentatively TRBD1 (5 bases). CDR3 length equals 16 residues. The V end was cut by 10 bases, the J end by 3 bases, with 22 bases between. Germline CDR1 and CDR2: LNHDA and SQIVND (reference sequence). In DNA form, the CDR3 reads TGTGCCACGGGACTTTCAGGGTTGTGGGACAATCAGCCCCAGCATTTT. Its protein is CATGLSGLWDNQPQHF.

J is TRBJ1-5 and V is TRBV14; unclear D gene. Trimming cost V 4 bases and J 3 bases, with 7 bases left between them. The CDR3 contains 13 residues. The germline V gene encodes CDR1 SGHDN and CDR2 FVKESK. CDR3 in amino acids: CASSLGDNQPQHF. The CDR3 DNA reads TGTGCCAGCAGCCTAGGCGACAATCAGCCCCAGCATTTT.

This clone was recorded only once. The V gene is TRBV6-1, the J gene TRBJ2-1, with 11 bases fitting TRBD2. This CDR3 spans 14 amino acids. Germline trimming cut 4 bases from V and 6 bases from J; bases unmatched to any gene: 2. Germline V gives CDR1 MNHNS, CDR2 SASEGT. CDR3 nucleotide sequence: TGTGCCAGCAGTGTGACTAGCGGGACCAATGAGCAGTTCTTC. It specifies CASSVTSGTNEQFF.

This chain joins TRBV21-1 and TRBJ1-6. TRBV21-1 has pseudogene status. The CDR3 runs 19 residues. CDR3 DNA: TGTGCCAGCAGCAAATGCCCGACGGGAAGGGGAAAAGGGAGTTCACCCCTCCACTTT. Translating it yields CASSKCPTGRGKGSSPLHF.

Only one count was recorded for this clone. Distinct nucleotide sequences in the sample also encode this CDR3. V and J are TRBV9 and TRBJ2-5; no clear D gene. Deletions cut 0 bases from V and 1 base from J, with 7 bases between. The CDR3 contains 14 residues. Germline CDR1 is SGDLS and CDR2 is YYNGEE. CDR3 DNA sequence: TGTGCCAGCAGCGTAGGGGTCAGCCAAGAGACCCAGTACTTC. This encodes CASSVGVSQETQYF.

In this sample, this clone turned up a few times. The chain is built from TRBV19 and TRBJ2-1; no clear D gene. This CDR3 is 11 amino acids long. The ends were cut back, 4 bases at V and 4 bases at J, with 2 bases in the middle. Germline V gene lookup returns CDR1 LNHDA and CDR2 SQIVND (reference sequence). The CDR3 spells CASSTYNEQFF. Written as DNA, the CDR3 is TGTGCCAGTAGTACTTACAATGAGCAGTTCTTC.